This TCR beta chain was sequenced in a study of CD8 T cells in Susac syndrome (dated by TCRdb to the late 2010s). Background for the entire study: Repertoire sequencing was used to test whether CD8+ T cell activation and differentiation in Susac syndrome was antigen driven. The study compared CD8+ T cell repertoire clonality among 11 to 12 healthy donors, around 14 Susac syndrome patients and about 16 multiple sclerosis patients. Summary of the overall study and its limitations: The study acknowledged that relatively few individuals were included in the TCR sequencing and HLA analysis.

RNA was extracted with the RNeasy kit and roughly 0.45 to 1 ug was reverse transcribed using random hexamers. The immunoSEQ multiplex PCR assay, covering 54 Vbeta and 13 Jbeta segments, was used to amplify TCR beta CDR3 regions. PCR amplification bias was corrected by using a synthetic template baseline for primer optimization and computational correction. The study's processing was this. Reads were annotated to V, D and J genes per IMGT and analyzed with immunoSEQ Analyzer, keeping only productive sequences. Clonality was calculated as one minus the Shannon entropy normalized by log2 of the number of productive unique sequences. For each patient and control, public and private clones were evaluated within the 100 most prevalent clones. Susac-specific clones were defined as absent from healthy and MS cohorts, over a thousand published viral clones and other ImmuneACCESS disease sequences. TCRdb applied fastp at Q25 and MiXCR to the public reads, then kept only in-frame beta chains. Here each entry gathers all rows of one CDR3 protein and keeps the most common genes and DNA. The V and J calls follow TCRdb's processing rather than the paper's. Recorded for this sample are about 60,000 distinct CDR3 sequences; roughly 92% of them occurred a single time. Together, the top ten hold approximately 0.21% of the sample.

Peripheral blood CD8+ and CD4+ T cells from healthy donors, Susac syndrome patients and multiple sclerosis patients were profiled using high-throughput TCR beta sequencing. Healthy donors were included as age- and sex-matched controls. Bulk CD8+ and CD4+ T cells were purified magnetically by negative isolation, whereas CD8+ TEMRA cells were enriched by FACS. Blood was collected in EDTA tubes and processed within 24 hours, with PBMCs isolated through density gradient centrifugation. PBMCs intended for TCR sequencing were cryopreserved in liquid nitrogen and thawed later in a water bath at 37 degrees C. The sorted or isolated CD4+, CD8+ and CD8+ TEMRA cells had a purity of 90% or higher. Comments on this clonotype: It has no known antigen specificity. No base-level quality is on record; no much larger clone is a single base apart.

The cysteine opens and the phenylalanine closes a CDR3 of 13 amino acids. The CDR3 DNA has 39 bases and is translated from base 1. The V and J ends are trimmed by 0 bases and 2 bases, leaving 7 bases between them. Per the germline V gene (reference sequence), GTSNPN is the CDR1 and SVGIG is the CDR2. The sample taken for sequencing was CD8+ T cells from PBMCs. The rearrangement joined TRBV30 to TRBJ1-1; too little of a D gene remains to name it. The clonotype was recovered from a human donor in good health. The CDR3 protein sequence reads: CAWSVLVNTEAFF. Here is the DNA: TGTGCCTGGAGTGTACTGGTAAACACTGAAGCTTTCTTT.